This T cell receptor (beta chain) was captured by sequencing in a study of blood T cells in healthy people across ages. Study findings and constraints: Long-lived donors had more naive CD4+ cells and higher diversity than aged donors.

With a J-beta primer mix and a sample-barcoded 5' primer, a second PCR ran about 7 to 12 cycles. MiXCR, applied by TCRdb to the 5' RACE reads, yields one record per CDR3 protein. The data hold 1.2 million to 1.5 million distinct CDR3 sequences, with approximately 59% observed a single time. The CDR3 has 20 amino acids. Between the trimmed V and J ends, which lost 0 bases and 1 base, there was a span of 19 bases. Germline assignment: CDR1 LGHNA and CDR2 YSLEER. As concerns this clonotype: No antigen is known for it.

The sequence came from a man in his late teens or twenties in good health. The sample taken for sequencing was blood. This chain links TRBV4-3 with TRBJ1-6; D might be TRBD1 (5 bases). CDR3 sequence: CASSQDHGGNGYSYNSPLHF. The CDR3 bases are TGCGCCAGCAGCCAAGATCATGGGGGGAATGGTTATTCCTATAATTCACCCCTCCACTTT.